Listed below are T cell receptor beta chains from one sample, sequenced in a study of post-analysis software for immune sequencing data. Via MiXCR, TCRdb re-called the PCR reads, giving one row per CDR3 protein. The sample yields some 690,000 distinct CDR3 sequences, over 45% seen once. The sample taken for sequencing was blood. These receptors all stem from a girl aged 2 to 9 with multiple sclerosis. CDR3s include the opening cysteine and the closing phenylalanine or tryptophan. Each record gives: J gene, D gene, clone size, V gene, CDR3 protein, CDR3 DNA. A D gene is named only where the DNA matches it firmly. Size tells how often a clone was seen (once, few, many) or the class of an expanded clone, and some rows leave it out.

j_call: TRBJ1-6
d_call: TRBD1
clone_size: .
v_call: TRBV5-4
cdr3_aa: CASSLQGVLDSPLHF
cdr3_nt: TGTGCCAGCAGTCTCCAGGGGGTTTTGGATTCACCCCTCCACTTT

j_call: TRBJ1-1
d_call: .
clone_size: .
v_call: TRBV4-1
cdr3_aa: CASSQLSGLDTEAFF
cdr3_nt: TGCGCCAGCAGCCAATTGTCGGGGCTCGACACTGAAGCTTTCTTT

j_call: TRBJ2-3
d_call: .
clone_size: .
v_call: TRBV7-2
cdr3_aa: CASSNREDTQYF
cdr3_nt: TGTGCCAGCAGTAACAGGGAGGATACGCAGTATTTT

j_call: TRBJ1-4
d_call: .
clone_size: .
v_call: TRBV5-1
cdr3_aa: CASSLGALGNEKLFF
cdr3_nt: TGCGCCAGCAGCCTCGGGGCTCTGGGTAATGAAAAACTGTTTTTT

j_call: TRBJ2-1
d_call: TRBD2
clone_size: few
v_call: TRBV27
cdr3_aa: CASSRGGPMNEQFF
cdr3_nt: TGTGCCAGCAGTCGCGGGGGGCCTATGAATGAGCAGTTCTTC

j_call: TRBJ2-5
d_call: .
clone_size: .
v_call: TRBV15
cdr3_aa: CATSRSGAVPQETQYF
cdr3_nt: TGTGCCACCAGCAGATCTGGGGCGGTCCCCCAAGAGACCCAGTACTTC

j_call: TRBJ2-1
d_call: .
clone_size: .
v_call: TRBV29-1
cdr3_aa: CSVRRSNEQFF
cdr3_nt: TGCAGCGTTCGACGATCCAATGAGCAGTTCTTC

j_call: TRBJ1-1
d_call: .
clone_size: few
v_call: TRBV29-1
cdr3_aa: CSDLVPRNTEAFF
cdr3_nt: TGCAGTGATTTGGTACCTCGGAACACTGAAGCTTTCTTT

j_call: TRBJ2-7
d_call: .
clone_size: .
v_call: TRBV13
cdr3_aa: CASSERTVPEQYF
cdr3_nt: TGTGCCAGCAGCGAGAGGACAGTCCCCGAGCAGTACTTC

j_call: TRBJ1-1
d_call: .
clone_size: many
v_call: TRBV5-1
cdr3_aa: CASSPTGNTEAFF
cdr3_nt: TGTGCCAGCAGCCCTACAGGGAACACTGAAGCTTTCTTT

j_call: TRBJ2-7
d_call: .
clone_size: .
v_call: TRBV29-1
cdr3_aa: CSVRSGGSSYEQYF
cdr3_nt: TGCAGCGTGAGAAGCGGAGGGAGCTCCTACGAGCAGTACTTC

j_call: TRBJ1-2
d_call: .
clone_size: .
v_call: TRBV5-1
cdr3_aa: CASSLDVGAGYTF
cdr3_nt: TGCGCCAGCAGCCTGGACGTCGGGGCCGGCTACACCTTC

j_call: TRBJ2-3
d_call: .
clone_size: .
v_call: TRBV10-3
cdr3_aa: CAISGTATSTDTQYF
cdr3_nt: TGTGCCATCAGTGGTACGGCAACTAGCACAGATACGCAGTATTTT

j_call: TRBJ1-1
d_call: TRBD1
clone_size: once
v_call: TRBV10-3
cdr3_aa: CAISEGQGAGALNTEAFF
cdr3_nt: TGTGCCATCAGTGAGGGACAGGGGGCGGGGGCCTTAAACACTGAAGCTTTCTTT

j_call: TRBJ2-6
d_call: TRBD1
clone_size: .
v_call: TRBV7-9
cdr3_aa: CASSAGPGQASSGANVLTF
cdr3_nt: TGTGCCAGCAGCGCTGGACCGGGACAGGCGAGCTCTGGGGCCAACGTCCTGACTTTC

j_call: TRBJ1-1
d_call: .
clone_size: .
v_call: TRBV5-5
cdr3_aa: CASRTRPTEGNTEAFF
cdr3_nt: TGTGCCAGCAGAACCCGACCGACGGAGGGGAACACTGAAGCTTTCTTT

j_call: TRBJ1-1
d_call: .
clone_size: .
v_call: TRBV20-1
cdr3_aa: CSASDGGVEAFF
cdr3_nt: TGCAGTGCCTCCGACGGAGGGGTTGAAGCTTTCTTT

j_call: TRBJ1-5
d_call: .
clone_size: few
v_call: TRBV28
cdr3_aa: CASMHSNQPQHF
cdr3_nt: TGTGCCAGCATGCATAGCAATCAGCCCCAGCATTTT

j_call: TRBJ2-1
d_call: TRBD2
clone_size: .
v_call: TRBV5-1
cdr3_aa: CASSWGGSSGVDNEQFF
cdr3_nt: TGCGCCAGCAGTTGGGGGGGGTCTAGCGGAGTCGACAATGAGCAGTTCTTC

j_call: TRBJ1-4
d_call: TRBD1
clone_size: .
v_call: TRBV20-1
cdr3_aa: CSARPAGTANEKLFF
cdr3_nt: TGCAGTGCCCGCCCCGCAGGGACAGCTAATGAAAAACTGTTTTTT

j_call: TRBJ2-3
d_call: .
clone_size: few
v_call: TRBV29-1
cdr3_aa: CSVEQEGTQYF
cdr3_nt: TGCAGCGTTGAACAGGAGGGGACGCAGTATTTT

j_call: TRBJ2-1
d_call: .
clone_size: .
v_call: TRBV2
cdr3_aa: CASSPNLLLANERFF
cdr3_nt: TGTGCCAGCAGTCCGAACCTCCTCCTGGCGAATGAGCGGTTCTTC

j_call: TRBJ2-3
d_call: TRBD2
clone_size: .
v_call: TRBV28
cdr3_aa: CASSRLAGGQATQYF
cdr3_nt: TGTGCCAGCAGCCGTTTGGCGGGAGGACAAGCTACGCAGTATTTT

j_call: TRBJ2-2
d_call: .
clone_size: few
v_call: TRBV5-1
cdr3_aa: CASSLTGFNTGELFF
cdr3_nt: TGCGCCAGCAGCTTGACGGGGTTTAACACCGGGGAGCTGTTTTTT

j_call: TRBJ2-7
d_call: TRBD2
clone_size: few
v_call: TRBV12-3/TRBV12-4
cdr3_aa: CASSKLAGALVPQYF
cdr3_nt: TGTGCCAGCAGCAAACTAGCGGGGGCCCTAGTTCCGCAGTACTTC

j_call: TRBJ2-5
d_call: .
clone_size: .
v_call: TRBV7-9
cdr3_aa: CASSPPTSRGETQYF
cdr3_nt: TGTGCCAGCAGCCCACCGACAAGCCGTGGGGAGACCCAGTACTTC

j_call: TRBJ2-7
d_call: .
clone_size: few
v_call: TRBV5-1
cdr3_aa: CASSSQGNEQYF
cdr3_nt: TGCGCCAGCAGCTCACAGGGAAACGAGCAGTACTTC

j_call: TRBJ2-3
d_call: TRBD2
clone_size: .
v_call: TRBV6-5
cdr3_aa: CASSYSKAVAAGVSTDTQYF
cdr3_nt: TGTGCCAGCAGTTACTCGAAAGCAGTGGCAGCGGGAGTTTCCACAGATACGCAGTATTTT

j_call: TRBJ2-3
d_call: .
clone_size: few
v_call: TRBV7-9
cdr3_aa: CASSLGGVGGDTQYF
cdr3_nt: TGTGCCAGCAGCTTAGGAGGTGTGGGGGGAGATACGCAGTATTTT

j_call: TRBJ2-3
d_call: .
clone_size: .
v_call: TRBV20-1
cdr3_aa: CSALDPQVPDTQYF
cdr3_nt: TGCAGTGCCCTGGACCCGCAGGTCCCAGATACGCAGTATTTT

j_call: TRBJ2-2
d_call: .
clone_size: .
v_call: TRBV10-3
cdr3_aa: CAISEWVGGELFF
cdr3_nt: TGTGCCATCAGTGAATGGGTCGGCGGGGAGCTGTTTTTT

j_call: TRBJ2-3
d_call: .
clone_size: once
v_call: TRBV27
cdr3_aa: CASSLSTAGDTQYF
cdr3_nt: TGTGCCAGCAGTTTGTCGACGGCCGGAGATACGCAGTATTTT

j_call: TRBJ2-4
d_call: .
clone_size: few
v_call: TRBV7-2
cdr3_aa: CASSLEGERSIQYF
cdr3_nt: TGTGCCAGCAGCTTAGAGGGGGAGCGTTCCATTCAGTACTTC

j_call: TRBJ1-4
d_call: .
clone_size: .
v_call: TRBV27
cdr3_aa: CASRTSQGPNEKLFF
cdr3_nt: TGTGCCAGCAGGACATCCCAGGGGCCGAATGAAAAACTGTTTTTT

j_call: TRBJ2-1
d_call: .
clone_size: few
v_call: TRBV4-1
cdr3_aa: CASSQVMNNEQFF
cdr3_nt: TGCGCCAGCAGCCAGGTCATGAACAATGAGCAGTTCTTC

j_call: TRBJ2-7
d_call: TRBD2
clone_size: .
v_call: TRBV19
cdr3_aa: CASSHSSGDHSYEQYF
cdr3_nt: TGTGCCAGTAGTCATTCTAGCGGGGATCATTCCTACGAGCAGTACTTC

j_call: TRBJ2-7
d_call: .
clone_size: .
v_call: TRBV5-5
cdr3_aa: CASSLGRGSQTYEQYF
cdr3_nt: TGTGCCAGCAGCTTGGGGCGAGGTTCCCAGACTTACGAGCAGTACTTC

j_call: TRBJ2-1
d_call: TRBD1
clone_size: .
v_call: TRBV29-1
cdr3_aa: CSVEATTGASYNEQFF
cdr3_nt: TGCAGCGTTGAAGCAACAACAGGGGCTTCCTACAATGAGCAGTTCTTC

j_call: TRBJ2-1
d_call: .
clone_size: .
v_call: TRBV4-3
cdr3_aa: CASSQDSGRANEQFF
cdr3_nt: TGCGCCAGCAGCCAAGATTCGGGCAGGGCGAATGAGCAGTTCTTC

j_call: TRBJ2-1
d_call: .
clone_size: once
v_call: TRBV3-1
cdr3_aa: CASSQDLPPSGDYNEQFF
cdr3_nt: TGTGCCAGCAGCCAAGATCTACCCCCCAGTGGGGATTACAATGAGCAGTTCTTC

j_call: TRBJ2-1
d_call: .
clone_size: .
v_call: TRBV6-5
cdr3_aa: CASSYTGGRGNEQFF
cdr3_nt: TGTGCCAGCAGTTACACCGGGGGGCGTGGTAATGAGCAGTTCTTC

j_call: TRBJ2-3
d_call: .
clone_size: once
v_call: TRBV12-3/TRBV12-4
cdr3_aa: CASRGSGADTQYF
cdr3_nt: TGTGCCAGCAGAGGATCTGGCGCAGATACGCAGTATTTT

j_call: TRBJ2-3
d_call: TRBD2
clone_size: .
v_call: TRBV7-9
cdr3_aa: CASSPRTSGSQGDTQYF
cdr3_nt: TGTGCCAGCAGCCCTCGGACTAGCGGGAGCCAGGGAGATACGCAGTATTTT

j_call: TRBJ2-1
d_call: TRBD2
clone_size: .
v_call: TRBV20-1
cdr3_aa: CSAAPGTSGEGGTNEQFF
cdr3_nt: TGCAGTGCTGCCCCCGGGACTAGCGGTGAGGGAGGTACCAATGAGCAGTTCTTC

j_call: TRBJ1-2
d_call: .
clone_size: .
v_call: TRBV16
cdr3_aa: CASSQLLSGRDYGYTF
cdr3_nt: TGTGCCAGCAGCCAATTGCTCTCAGGAAGGGACTATGGCTACACCTTC

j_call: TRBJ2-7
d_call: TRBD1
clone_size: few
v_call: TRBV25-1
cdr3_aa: CAVSSRGSYEQYF
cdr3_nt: TGTGCCGTCTCTTCCAGGGGGTCCTACGAGCAGTACTTC

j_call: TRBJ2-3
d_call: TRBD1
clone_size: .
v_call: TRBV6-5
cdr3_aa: CASSFKTGGSPDTQYF
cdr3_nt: TGTGCCAGCAGTTTCAAGACAGGGGGCAGCCCAGATACGCAGTATTTT

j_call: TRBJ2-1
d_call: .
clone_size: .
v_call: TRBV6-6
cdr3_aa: CASRKLESYNEQFF
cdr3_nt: TGTGCCAGCAGGAAGTTGGAGTCCTACAATGAGCAGTTCTTC

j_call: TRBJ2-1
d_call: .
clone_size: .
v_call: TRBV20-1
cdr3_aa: CSARGTSGSYNEQFF
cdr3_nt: TGCAGTGCTAGGGGTACTAGTGGCTCCTACAATGAGCAGTTCTTC

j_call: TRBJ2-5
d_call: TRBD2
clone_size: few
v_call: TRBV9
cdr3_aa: CASSAGTIETQYF
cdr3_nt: TGTGCCAGCAGCGCCGGGACTATAGAGACCCAGTACTTC

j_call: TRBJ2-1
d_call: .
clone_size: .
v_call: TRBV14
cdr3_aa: CASTEREEPDEQFF
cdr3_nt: TGTGCCAGCACTGAGAGGGAGGAGCCGGATGAGCAGTTCTTC

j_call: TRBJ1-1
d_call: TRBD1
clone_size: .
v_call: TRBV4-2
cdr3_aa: CASSQGTGVTEAFF
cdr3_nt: TGTGCCAGCAGCCAGGGGACAGGGGTGACTGAAGCTTTCTTT

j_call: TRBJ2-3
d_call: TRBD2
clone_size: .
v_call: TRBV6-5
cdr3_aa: CASSLAGPRTDTQYF
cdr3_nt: TGTGCCAGCAGTCTAGCGGGGCCTCGCACAGATACGCAGTATTTT

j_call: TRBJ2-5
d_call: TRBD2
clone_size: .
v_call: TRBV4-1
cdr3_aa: CASAQAGLQETQYF
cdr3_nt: TGCGCCAGCGCCCAAGCGGGACTCCAAGAGACCCAGTACTTC